This T cell receptor (beta chain) is from a study of cytomegalovirus exposure and HLA in healthy donors. Use of 60 Vbeta and 13 Jbeta primers characterized the PCR. Only in-frame clones appear in the TCRdb table, and some are missing; sequencing was by immunoSEQ multiplex PCR. The repertoire has roughly 240,000 clones, about four fifths of them found once; the top ten carry more than 5%. Overall study results and limits: The records held CMV serostatus as the only immune exposure information.

This CDR3 has 16 residues. Germline CDR1 and CDR2: SGHTA and FQGNSA. Trimming cost V 5 bases and J 4 bases; bases outside gene matches: 13. Remarks on this clone: The antigen remains undetermined.

The sample taken for sequencing was PBMCs. The source is a woman aged 35 to 49 in good health and CMV-seropositive. The chain carries TRBV7-2 and TRBJ2-7, with 8 bases matching TRBD2. The CDR3: CASSPIEAGGGYEQYF. The CDR3 bases are TGTGCCAGCAGCCCAATCGAGGCGGGGGGTGGGTACGAGCAGTACTTC.